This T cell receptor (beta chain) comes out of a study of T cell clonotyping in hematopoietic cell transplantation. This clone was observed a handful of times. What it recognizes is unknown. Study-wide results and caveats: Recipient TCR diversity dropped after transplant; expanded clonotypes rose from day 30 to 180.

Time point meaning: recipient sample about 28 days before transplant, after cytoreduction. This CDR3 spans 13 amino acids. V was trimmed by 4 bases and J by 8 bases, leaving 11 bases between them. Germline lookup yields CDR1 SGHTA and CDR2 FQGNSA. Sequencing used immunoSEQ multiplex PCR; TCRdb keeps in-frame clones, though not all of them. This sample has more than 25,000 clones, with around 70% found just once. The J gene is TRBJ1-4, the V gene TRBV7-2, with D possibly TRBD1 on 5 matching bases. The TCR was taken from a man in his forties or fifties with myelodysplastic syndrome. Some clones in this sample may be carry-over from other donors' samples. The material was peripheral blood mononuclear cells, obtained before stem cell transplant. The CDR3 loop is CASSSTGGEKLFF. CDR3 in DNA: TGTGCCAGCAGCTCGACCGGGGGGGAAAAACTGTTTTTT. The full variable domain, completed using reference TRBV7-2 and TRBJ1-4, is GAGVSQSPSNKVTEKGKDVELRCDPISGHTALYWYRQSLGQGLEFLIYFQGNSAPDKSGLPSDRFSAERTGGSVSTLTIQRTQQEDSAVYLCASSSTGGEKLFFGSGTQLSVL.